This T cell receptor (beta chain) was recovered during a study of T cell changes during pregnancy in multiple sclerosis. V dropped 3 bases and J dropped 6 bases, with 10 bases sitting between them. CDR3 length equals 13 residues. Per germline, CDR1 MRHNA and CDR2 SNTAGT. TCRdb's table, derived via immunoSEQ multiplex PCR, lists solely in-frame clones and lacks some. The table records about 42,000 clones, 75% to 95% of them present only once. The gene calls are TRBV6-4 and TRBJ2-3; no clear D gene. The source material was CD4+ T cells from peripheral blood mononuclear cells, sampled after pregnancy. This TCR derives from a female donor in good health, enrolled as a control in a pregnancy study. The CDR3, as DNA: TGTGCCAGCAGTGAGCAAGAAGAGGATACGCAGTATTTT. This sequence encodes CASSEQEEDTQYF.